The rows below give T cell receptor beta chains drawn from one sample of a study of CD8+ T cells in alopecia areata. Sequencing was performed with immunoSEQ multiplex PCR; in TCRdb, only in-frame clones are kept and a portion is missing. The sample consists of some 240,000 clones, 50% to 60% of them appearing once. The source was CD4+ T cells sorted from blood, collected at week 0. All receptors come from a human donor with alopecia areata. Both conserved end residues are part of each CDR3. The D gene is left open where the match is weak. Where a row states a size, it is once, few, many or the class of an expanded clone; other rows omit it.

J,size,D,V,CDR3,DNA
TRBJ1-1,.,.,TRBV15,CATSRGTTTEAFF,TGTGCCACCAGCAGAGGCACAACCACTGAAGCTTTCTTT
TRBJ2-3,.,.,TRBV28,CASSPGWVSGGDTQYF,TGTGCCAGCAGCCCCGGGTGGGTTTCGGGCGGAGATACGCAGTATTTT
TRBJ2-7,.,TRBD1,TRBV28,CASKRTGSSYEQYF,TGTGCCAGCAAGAGGACAGGGAGTTCCTACGAGCAGTACTTC
TRBJ2-5,.,.,TRBV6-5,CASSYSIGPQETQYF,TGTGCCAGCAGTTACTCGATTGGGCCTCAAGAGACCCAGTACTTC
TRBJ1-6,few,TRBD1,TRBV15,CATSRRTGVLNSPLHF,TGTGCCACCAGCAGGAGGACAGGGGTTCTCAATTCACCCCTCCACTTT
TRBJ1-5,.,.,TRBV28,CASSSQGLGNQPQHF,TGTGCCAGCAGTTCTCAGGGATTAGGCAATCAGCCCCAGCATTTT
TRBJ1-5,.,.,TRBV4-2,CASSHGADNQPQHF,TGTGCCAGCAGCCACGGGGCGGACAATCAGCCCCAGCATTTT
TRBJ1-2,.,TRBD1,TRBV5-1,CASSPDRGVGYGYTF,TGCGCCAGCAGCCCTGACAGGGGGGTTGGCTATGGCTACACCTTC
TRBJ2-7,.,.,TRBV29-1,CSATKEYSYEQYF,TGCAGCGCGACCAAGGAATACTCCTACGAGCAGTACTTC
TRBJ1-4,few,TRBD1,TRBV7-8,CASSQQGEKLFF,TGTGCCAGCAGCCAACAGGGGGAAAAACTGTTTTTT
TRBJ1-4,.,.,TRBV15,CATSRDRGTNEKLFF,TGTGCCACCAGCAGAGATCGGGGAACTAATGAAAAACTGTTTTTT
TRBJ1-1,few,.,TRBV4-1,CASSPTWGNTEAFF,TGCGCCAGCAGCCCCACTTGGGGGAACACTGAAGCTTTCTTT
TRBJ1-1,few,.,TRBV6-1,CASSEVVMNTEAFF,TGTGCCAGCAGTGAAGTGGTAATGAACACTGAAGCTTTCTTT
TRBJ2-3,.,.,TRBV4-2,CASSRSAANTDTQYF,TGTGCCAGCAGCCGTTCGGCAGCGAACACAGATACGCAGTATTTT
TRBJ2-7,once,TRBD2,TRBV7-8,CASSLVLAGAYEQYF,TGTGCCAGCAGCTTAGTGCTAGCGGGAGCCTACGAGCAGTACTTC
TRBJ2-7,once,TRBD1,TRBV4-1,CASSQSRQGEQYF,TGCGCCAGCAGCCAAAGCCGACAGGGCGAGCAGTACTTC
TRBJ2-7,.,.,TRBV27,CASRRDSPSYEQYF,TGTGCCAGCAGGCGGGACTCTCCTTCCTACGAGCAGTACTTC
TRBJ2-2,.,.,TRBV29-1,CSVGGFPNTGELFF,TGCAGCGTTGGCGGTTTCCCTAACACCGGGGAGCTGTTTTTT
TRBJ2-1,.,TRBD2,TRBV5-4,CASSLAAGGYNEQFF,TGTGCCAGCAGCTTGGCCGCGGGGGGCTACAATGAGCAGTTCTTC
TRBJ2-7,.,.,TRBV19,CASSIDLRGAGEQYF,TGTGCCAGTAGTATAGACCTTCGTGGTGCGGGCGAGCAGTACTTC
TRBJ1-5,few,.,TRBV29-1,CSAGGSNQPQHF,TGCAGCGCAGGAGGGAGCAATCAGCCCCAGCATTTT
TRBJ1-2,.,.,TRBV30,CAWSVHRDYGYTF,TGTGCCTGGAGTGTACACAGGGACTATGGCTACACCTTC
TRBJ2-6,few,.,TRBV7-3,CASSPDSRAGANVLTF,TGTGCCAGCAGCCCCGACTCGCGGGCAGGGGCCAACGTCCTGACTTTC
TRBJ2-7,few,TRBD1,TRBV5-6,CASSGKGQGRYEQYF,TGTGCCAGCAGCGGGAAGGGACAGGGTCGTTACGAGCAGTACTTC
TRBJ1-1,.,.,TRBV29-1,CSVEGRASNTEAFF,TGCAGCGTTGAAGGGCGGGCCTCGAACACTGAAGCTTTCTTT
TRBJ1-4,.,.,TRBV29-1,CSGARGRNEKLFF,TGCAGCGGCGCGCGGGGCCGCAATGAAAAACTGTTTTTT
TRBJ2-3,medium-sized,TRBD1,TRBV28,CASSLKDRGRTTDTQYF,TGTGCCAGCAGTTTGAAGGACAGGGGTAGGACAACAGATACGCAGTATTTT
TRBJ2-3,few,TRBD2,TRBV7-9,CASSLSSGSTDTQYF,TGTGCCAGCAGCTTATCTAGCGGGAGCACAGATACGCAGTATTTT
TRBJ2-6,.,.,TRBV6-5,CASSYRAVLGSNVLTF,TGTGCCAGCAGTTATAGGGCCGTTCTAGGATCCAACGTCCTGACTTTC
TRBJ2-7,.,.,TRBV2,CASEGGEREQYF,TGTGCCAGCGAGGGGGGCGAACGCGAGCAGTACTTC
TRBJ2-7,.,TRBD1,TRBV30,CAWSVRGQGASYEQYF,TGTGCCTGGAGTGTACGAGGACAGGGGGCTTCCTACGAGCAGTACTTC
TRBJ2-3,.,TRBD2,TRBV11-1,CASRYSSGPGGDTQYF,TGTGCCAGCAGATACTCTAGCGGGCCGGGGGGAGATACGCAGTATTTT
TRBJ1-1,.,.,TRBV30,CARTPGTSNTEAFF,TGTGCCCGGACCCCTGGGACCTCTAACACTGAAGCTTTCTTT
TRBJ1-2,.,.,TRBV5-6,CASSPQNANYGYTF,TGTGCCAGCAGCCCCCAGAACGCTAACTATGGCTACACCTTC
TRBJ2-6,.,.,TRBV6-6,CASSLLESGANVLTF,TGTGCCAGCAGTTTGTTGGAATCTGGGGCCAACGTCCTGACTTTC
TRBJ1-1,few,.,TRBV29-1,CSVVVNTEAFF,TGCAGCGTTGTAGTCAACACTGAAGCTTTCTTT
TRBJ2-2,.,.,TRBV11-2,CASSYSIGELFF,TGTGCCAGCAGCTATTCCATCGGGGAGCTGTTTTTT
TRBJ2-3,few,.,TRBV30,CAWSARTGLQADTQYF,TGTGCCTGGAGTGCCCGCACAGGGCTTCAAGCAGATACGCAGTATTTT
TRBJ2-4,.,.,TRBV6-6,CASSYSSQGGNIQYF,TGTGCCAGCAGTTACTCGAGCCAGGGGGGAAACATTCAGTACTTC
TRBJ2-2,few,TRBD2,TRBV6-6,CASSSGLAANTGELFF,TGTGCCAGCAGTTCGGGACTAGCGGCGAACACCGGGGAGCTGTTTTTT
TRBJ2-7,.,.,TRBV7-2,CASSLGLGYEQYF,TGTGCCAGCAGCTTAGGTCTGGGCTACGAGCAGTACTTC
TRBJ2-1,.,.,TRBV25-1,CASGHHSYNEQFF,TGTGCCAGCGGGCATCATTCCTACAATGAGCAGTTCTTC
TRBJ2-1,.,.,TRBV11-3,CASSFSISNEQFF,TGTGCCAGCAGCTTCTCCATATCCAATGAGCAGTTCTTC
TRBJ2-6,few,.,TRBV29-1,CSVEGGQGANVLTF,TGCAGCGTTGAAGGGGGTCAAGGGGCCAACGTCCTGACTTTC
TRBJ2-3,.,.,TRBV19,CASSIPPYTQYF,TGTGCCAGTAGTATCCCACCCTATACGCAGTATTTT
TRBJ1-4,.,.,TRBV4-1,CASSHLKTTPPTNEKLFF,TGCGCCAGCAGCCACCTAAAGACAACCCCTCCAACTAATGAAAAACTGTTTTTT
TRBJ2-1,.,TRBD1,TRBV15,CATSVQGDAYNEQFF,TGTGCCACCAGCGTACAGGGGGATGCCTACAATGAGCAGTTCTTC
TRBJ2-7,.,TRBD2,TRBV6-5,CASSRTSGSPGGQYF,TGTGCCAGCAGTCGGACTAGCGGGAGCCCCGGGGGGCAGTACTTC
TRBJ1-1,few,.,TRBV30,CAWSESLAEAFF,TGTGCCTGGAGTGAGTCGCTAGCTGAAGCTTTCTTT
TRBJ1-4,.,.,TRBV5-1,CASSSVPGGEKLFF,TGCGCCAGCAGCTCGGTACCAGGAGGAGAAAAACTGTTTTTT
TRBJ1-5,.,.,TRBV2,CASRTVNQPQHF,TGTGCCAGCAGGACAGTCAATCAGCCCCAGCATTTT
TRBJ1-2,.,TRBD1,TRBV4-1,CASSQADRGYYGYTF,TGCGCCAGCAGCCAAGCTGACAGGGGGTACTATGGCTACACCTTC
TRBJ1-2,.,TRBD1,TRBV5-1,CASSYLGTGLHGYTF,TGCGCCAGCAGCTACCTCGGGACAGGCTTGCATGGCTACACCTTC
TRBJ2-6,.,.,TRBV11-2,CASSLQGSGANVLTF,TGTGCCAGCAGCCTCCAGGGGTCTGGGGCCAACGTCCTGACTTTC
TRBJ2-1,.,.,TRBV4-1,CASSQERRRSEQFF,TGCGCCAGCAGCCAAGAACGACGCCGCAGTGAGCAGTTCTTC
TRBJ2-3,few,.,TRBV7-4,CASSLQGWADTQYF,TGTGCCAGCAGCTTACAAGGTTGGGCAGATACGCAGTATTTT
TRBJ2-5,.,TRBD2,TRBV30,CAWSRLLRGLAGGETQYF,TGTGCCTGGAGTAGGTTACTTCGAGGACTAGCGGGAGGAGAGACCCAGTACTTC
TRBJ1-5,.,.,TRBV30,CAWSPYIGNQPQHF,TGTGCCTGGAGTCCTTATATAGGCAATCAGCCCCAGCATTTT
TRBJ2-6,.,.,TRBV1,CTSSQVRDLAGYSLALAGANVLTF,TGCACCAGCAGCCAAGTTCGAGACCTAGCGGGGTACTCCTTGGCTTTGGCTGGGGCCAACGTCCTGACTTTC
TRBJ2-7,.,TRBD2,TRBV27,CASRSLAGGPEQYF,TGTGCCAGCAGGTCCCTGGCGGGAGGGCCCGAGCAGTACTTC